One sample yielded the 4 T cell receptor beta chains listed below, sequenced in a study of shared clonotypes between healthy human individuals. Generated by immunoSEQ multiplex PCR, the TCRdb table keeps only in-frame clones and is missing some. Of some 1,100,000 clones listed, about 84% are singletons. Sequenced input: memory CD4+ T cells from PBMCs. Subset denoted: CD45RA-negative fraction. Receptors were obtained from a man younger than 30 in good health. Some clones in this sample may be carry-over from other donors' samples.

The chain couples TRBV7-8 to TRBJ1-1; no clear D gene. CDR1 SGHVS and CDR2 FQNEAQ come from the germline V gene. This CDR3 contains 11 residues. Trimming took 2 bases from V and 8 from J, leaving 6 bases between them. The CDR3 is CASSLRTEAFF. DNA for the CDR3: TGTGCCAGCAGCTTAAGGACCGAAGCTTTCTTT.

The rearrangement joins TRBV28 to TRBJ2-2; tentative D call: TRBD2 (5 bases). Germline V gene lookup returns CDR1 MDHEN and CDR2 SYDVKM. V lost 5 bases, J lost 1 base, and 11 bases lay in between. The CDR3 length is 15 residues. Here the CDR3 DNA reads TGTGCCAGCAGTCCCCCCGCGGGGAACACCGGGGAGCTGTTTTTT. This gives the protein CASSPPAGNTGELFF.

The chain recombines TRBV4-1 with TRBJ2-6; the match to TRBD1 covers 8 bases. The germline gives CDR1 MGHRA, CDR2 YSYEKL. The trim removed 4 bases at V and 0 bases at J, leaving 8 bases unmatched. The CDR3 contains 18 residues. The CDR3 spells CASSRTTGGSSGANVLTF. The CDR3 nucleotides read TGCGCCAGCAGCCGCACAACAGGGGGGAGCTCTGGGGCCAACGTCCTGACTTTC.

V is TRBV5-1 and J is TRBJ2-4; 7 nucleotides agree with TRBD1. From germline, CDR1 is SGHRS and CDR2 YFSETQ. This CDR3 contains 13 residues. V was clipped by 4 bases and J by 5 bases; unmatched bases: 3. CDR3 nucleotide sequence: TGCGCCAGCAGCCATGGACAGGAAAACATTCAGTACTTC. Amino acids: CASSHGQENIQYF.